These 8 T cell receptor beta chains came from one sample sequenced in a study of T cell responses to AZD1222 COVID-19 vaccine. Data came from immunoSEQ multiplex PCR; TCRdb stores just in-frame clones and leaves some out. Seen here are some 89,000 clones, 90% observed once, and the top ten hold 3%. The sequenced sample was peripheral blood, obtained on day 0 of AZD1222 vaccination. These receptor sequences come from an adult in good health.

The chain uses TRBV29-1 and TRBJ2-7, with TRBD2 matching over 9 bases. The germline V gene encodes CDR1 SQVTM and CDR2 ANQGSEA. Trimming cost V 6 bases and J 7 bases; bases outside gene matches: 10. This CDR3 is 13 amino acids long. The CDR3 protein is CSVAGLAFGEQYF. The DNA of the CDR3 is TGCAGCGTGGCGGGACTAGCTTTTGGTGAGCAGTACTTC.

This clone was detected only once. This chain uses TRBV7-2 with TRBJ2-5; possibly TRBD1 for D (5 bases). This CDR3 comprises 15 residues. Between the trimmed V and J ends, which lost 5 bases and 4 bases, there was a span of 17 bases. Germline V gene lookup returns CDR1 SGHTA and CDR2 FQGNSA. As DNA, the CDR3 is TGTGCCAGCAGCCCAACCCAGGGCTGGGGAGAGACCCAGTACTTC. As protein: CASSPTQGWGETQYF.

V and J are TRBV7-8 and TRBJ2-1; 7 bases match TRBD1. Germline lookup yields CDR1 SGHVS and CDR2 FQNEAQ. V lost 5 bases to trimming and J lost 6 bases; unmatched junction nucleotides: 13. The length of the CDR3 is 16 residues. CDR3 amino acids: CASSMRPPGQSNEQFF. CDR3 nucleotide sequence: TGTGCCAGCAGCATGAGACCACCGGGACAGAGCAATGAGCAGTTCTTC.

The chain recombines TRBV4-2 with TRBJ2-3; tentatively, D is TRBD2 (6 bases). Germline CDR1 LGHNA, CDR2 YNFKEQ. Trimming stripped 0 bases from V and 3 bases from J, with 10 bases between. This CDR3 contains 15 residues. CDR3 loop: CASSQDGGRTDTQYF. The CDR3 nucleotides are TGTGCCAGCAGCCAAGATGGGGGGAGGACAGATACGCAGTATTTT.

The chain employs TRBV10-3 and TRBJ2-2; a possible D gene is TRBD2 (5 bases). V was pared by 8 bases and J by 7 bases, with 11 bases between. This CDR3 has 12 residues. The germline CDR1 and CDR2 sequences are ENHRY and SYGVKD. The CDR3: CAIRAGVGELFF. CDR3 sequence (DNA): TGTGCCATCCGTGCGGGTGTCGGGGAGCTGTTTTTT.

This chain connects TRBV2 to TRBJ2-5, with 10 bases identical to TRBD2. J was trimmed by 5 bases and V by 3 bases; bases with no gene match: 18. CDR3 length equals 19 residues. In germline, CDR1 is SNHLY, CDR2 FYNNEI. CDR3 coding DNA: TGTGCCAGCAGTGATATCCCACCCAAGCGGGGGGGCCTGAGGGAGACCCAGTACTTC. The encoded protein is CASSDIPPKRGGLRETQYF. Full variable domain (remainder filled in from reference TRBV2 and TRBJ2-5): EPEVTQTPSHQVTQMGQEVILRCVPISNHLYFYWYRQILGQKVEFLVSFYNNEISEKSEIFDDQFSVERPDGSNFTLKIRSTKLEDSAMYFCASSDIPPKRGGLRETQYFGPGTRLLVL.

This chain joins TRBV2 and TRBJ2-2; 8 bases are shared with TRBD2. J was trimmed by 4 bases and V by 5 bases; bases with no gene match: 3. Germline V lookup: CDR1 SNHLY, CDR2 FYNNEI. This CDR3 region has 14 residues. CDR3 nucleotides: TGTGCCAGCAGTAGCGGGAGTTTCACCGGGGAGCTGTTTTTT. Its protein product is CASSSGSFTGELFF. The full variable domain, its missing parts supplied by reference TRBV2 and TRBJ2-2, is EPEVTQTPSHQVTQMGQEVILRCVPISNHLYFYWYRQILGQKVEFLVSFYNNEISEKSEIFDDQFSVERPDGSNFTLKIRSTKLEDSAMYFCASSSGSFTGELFFGEGSRLTVL.

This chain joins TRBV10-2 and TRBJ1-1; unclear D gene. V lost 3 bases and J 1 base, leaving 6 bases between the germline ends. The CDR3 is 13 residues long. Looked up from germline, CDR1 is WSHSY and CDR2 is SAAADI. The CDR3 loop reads CASSEGWNTEAFF. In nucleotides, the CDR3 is TGCGCCAGCAGTGAAGGGTGGAACACTGAAGCTTTCTTT.